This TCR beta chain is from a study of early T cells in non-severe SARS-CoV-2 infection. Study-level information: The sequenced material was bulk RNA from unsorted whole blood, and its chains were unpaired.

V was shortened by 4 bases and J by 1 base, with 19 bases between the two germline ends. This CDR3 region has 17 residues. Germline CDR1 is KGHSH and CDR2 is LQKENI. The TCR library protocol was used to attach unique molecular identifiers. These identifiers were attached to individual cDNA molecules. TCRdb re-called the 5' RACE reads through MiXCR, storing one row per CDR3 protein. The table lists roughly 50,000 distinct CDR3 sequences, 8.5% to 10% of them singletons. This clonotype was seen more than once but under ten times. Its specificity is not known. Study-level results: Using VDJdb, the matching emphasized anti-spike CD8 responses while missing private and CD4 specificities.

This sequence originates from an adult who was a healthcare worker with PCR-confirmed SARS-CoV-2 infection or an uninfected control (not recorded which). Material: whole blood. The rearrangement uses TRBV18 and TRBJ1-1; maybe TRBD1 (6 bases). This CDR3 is CASSLVTLDRTNTEAFF. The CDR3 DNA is TGTGCCAGCTCACTAGTAACCCTGGACAGAACGAACACTGAAGCTTTCTTT.